This TCR beta chain was sequenced in a study of chemoradiotherapy in HPV16-positive cancers. Study-wide findings and caveats: In HPV16-positive patients, HPV-responsive T-cell expansion tracked better recurrence-free survival.

This CDR3 is 15 amino acids long. From germline, CDR1 is MDHEN and CDR2 SYDVKM. V lost 4 bases and J lost 0, with 10 bases in between. TCRdb's table, derived via immunoSEQ multiplex PCR, lists solely in-frame clones and lacks some. The table includes under 15,000 clones, 60% to 85% detected once. Points on this clone: Antigen unknown.

The rearrangement links TRBV28 to TRBJ2-1; tentatively, D is TRBD1 (6 bases). The sample was taken from a patient who underwent chemoradiotherapy. This receptor was taken from a human donor with HPV-associated anogenital cancer. As DNA, the CDR3 is TGTGCCAGCAGTTCTGGACAGATCTCCTACAATGAGCAGTTCTTC. Translating it yields CASSSGQISYNEQFF.